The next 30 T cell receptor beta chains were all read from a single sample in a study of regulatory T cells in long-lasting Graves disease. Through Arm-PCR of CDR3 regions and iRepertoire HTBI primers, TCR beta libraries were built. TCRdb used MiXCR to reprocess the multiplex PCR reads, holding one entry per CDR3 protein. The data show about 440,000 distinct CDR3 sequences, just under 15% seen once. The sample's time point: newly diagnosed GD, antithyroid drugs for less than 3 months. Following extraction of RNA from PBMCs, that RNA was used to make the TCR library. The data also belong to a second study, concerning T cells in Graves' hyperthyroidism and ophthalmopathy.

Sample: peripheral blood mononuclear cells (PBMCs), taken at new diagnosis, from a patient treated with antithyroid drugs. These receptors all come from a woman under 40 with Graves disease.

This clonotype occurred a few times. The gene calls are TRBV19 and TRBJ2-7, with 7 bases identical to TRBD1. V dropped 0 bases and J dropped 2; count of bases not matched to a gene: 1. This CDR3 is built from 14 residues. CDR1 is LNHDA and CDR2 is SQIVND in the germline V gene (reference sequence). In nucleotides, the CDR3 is TGTGCCAGTAGTATAGACAGGGGGACCTACGAGCAGTACTTC. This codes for CASSIDRGTYEQYF. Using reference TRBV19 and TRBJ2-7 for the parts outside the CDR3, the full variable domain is DGGITQSPKYLFRKEGQNVTLSCEQNLNHDAMYWYRQDPGQGLRLIYYSQIVNDFQKGDIAEGYSVSREKKESFPLTVTSAQKNPTAFYLCASSIDRGTYEQYFGPGTRLTVT.

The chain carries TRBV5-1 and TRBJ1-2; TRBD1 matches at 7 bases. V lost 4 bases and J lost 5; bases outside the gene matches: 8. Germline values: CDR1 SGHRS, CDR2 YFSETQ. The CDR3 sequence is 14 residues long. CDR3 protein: CASSPDRSGYGYTF. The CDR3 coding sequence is TGCGCCAGCAGCCCGGACAGGAGTGGGTATGGCTACACCTTC. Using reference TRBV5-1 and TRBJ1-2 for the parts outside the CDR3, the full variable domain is KAGVTQTPRYLIKTRGQQVTLSCSPISGHRSVSWYQQTPGQGLQFLFEYFSETQRNKGNFPGRFSGRQFSNSRSEMNVSTLELGDSALYLCASSPDRSGYGYTFGSGTRLTVV.

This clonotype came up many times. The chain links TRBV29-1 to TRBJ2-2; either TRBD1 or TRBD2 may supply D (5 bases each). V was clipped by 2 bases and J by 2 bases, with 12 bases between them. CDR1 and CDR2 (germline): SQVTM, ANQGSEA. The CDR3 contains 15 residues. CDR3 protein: CSVERGAGNTGELFF. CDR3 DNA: TGCAGCGTTGAAAGAGGGGCAGGTAACACCGGGGAGCTGTTTTTT.

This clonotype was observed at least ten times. The CDR3 region is CASSPPPDRSYGYTF. The DNA of the CDR3 is TGTGCCAGCAGCCCGCCCCCAGACAGGTCCTATGGCTACACCTTC. This chain joins TRBV5-6 and TRBJ1-2; maybe TRBD1 (6 bases). Germline-derived CDR1 and CDR2 are SGHDT and YYEEEE. V shed 4 bases and J shed 4 bases, with 17 bases lying between them. The CDR3 has 15 residues.

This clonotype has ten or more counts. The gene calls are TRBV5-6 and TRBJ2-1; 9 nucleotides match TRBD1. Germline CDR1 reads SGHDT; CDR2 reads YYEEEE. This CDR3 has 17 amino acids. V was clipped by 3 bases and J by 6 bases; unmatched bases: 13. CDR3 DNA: TGTGCCAGCAGCTCCCTGGGGGACAGGGAAGCCGGCAATGAGCAGTTCTTC. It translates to CASSSLGDREAGNEQFF.

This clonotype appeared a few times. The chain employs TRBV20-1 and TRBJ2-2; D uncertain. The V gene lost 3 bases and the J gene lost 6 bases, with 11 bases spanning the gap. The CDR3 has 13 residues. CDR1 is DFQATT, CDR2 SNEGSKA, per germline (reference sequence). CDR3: CSASIRLSGELFF. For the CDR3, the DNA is TGCAGTGCTAGTATCAGGTTGTCCGGGGAGCTGTTTTTT.

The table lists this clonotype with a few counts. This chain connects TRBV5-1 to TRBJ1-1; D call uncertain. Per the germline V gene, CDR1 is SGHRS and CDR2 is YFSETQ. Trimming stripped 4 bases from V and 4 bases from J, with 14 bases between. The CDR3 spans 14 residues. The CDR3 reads CASSVLGLTTEAFF. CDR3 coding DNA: TGCGCCAGCAGCGTCTTAGGTTTGACCACTGAAGCTTTCTTT.

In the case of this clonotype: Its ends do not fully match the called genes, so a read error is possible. CDR3 amino acids: CASSIGTSEETQYF. CDR3 nucleotides: TGTGCTAGCAGCATAGGGACTAGCGAAGAGACCCAGTACTTC. The chain couples TRBV7-7 to TRBJ2-5; 10 bases are shared with TRBD2. The length of the CDR3 is 14 residues. The germline V gene encodes CDR1 SSHAT and CDR2 FNYEAQ (reference sequence).

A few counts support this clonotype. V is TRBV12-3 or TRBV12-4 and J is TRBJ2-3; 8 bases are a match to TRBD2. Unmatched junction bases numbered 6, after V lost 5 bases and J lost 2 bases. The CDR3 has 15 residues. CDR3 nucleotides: TGTGCCAGCAGTCCGGCGGGACTAGACACAGATACGCAGTATTTT. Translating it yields CASSPAGLDTDTQYF.

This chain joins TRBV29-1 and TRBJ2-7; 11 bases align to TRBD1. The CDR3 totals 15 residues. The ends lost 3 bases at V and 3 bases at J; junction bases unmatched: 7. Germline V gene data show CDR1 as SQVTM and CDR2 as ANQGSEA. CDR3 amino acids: CSVDITGTGGYEQYF. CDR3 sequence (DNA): TGCAGCGTTGATATCACCGGGACAGGGGGCTACGAGCAGTACTTC.

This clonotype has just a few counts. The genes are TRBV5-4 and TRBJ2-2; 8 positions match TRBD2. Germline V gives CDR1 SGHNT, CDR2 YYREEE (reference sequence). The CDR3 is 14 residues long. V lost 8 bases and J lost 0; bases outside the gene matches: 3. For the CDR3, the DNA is TGTGCCAGTAGCGGGATCACGAACACCGGGGAGCTGTTTTTT. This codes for CASSGITNTGELFF.

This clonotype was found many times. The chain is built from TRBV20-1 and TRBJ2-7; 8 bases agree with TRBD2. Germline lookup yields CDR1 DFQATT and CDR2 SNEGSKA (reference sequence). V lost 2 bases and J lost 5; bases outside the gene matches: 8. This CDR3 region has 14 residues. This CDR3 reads CSARPGGAGDEQYF. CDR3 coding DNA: TGCAGTGCTAGACCTGGCGGAGCGGGAGACGAGCAGTACTTC.

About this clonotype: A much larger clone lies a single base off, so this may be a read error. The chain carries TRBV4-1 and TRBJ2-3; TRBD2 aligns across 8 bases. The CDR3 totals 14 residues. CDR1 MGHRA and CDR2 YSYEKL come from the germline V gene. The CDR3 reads CASTDLAGTDTQCF. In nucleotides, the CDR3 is TGCGCCAGCACCGATCTAGCGGGCACAGATACGCAGTGTTTT.

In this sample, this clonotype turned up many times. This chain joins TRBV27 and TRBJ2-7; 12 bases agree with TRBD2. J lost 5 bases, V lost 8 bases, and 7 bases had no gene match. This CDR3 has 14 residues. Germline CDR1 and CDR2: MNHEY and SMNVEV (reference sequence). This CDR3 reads CASGTGLAGHEQYF. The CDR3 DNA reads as TGTGCCAGCGGTACCGGACTAGCGGGACACGAGCAGTACTTC.

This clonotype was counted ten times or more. The CDR3 here is CASSWTGGDGELFF. The CDR3 bases are TGTGCCAGCAGCTGGACAGGGGGCGACGGGGAGCTGTTTTTT. The gene calls are TRBV7-2 and TRBJ2-2; TRBD1 matches at 11 bases. The CDR3 runs to 14 residues. Germline CDR1 reads SGHTA; CDR2 reads FQGNSA. Trimming took 4 bases from V and 7 from J; bases not matched to a gene: 2. Full variable domain (missing parts from reference TRBV7-2 and TRBJ2-2): GAGVSQSPSNKVTEKGKDVELRCDPISGHTALYWYRQSLGQGLEFLIYFQGNSAPDKSGLPSDRFSAERTGGSVSTLTIQRTQQEDSAVYLCASSWTGGDGELFFGEGSRLTVL.

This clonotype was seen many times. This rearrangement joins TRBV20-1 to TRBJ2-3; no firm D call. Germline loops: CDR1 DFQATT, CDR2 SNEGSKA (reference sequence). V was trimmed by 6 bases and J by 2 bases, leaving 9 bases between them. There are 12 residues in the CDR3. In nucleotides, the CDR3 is TGCAGTGCCCAGGAGTCCACAGATACGCAGTATTTT. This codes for CSAQESTDTQYF.

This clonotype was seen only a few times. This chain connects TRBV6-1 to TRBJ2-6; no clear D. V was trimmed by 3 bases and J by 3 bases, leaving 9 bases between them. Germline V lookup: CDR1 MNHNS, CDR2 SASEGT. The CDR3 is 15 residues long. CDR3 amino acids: CASSDWGFGANVLTF. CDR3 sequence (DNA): TGTGCCAGCAGTGATTGGGGTTTTGGGGCCAACGTCCTGACTTTC.

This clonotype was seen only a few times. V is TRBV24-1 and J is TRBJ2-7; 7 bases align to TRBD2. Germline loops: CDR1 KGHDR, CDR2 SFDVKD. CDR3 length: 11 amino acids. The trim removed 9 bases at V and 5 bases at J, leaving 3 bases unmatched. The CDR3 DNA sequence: TGTGCCACCGGGAGGGGCAACGAGCAGTACTTC. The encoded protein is CATGRGNEQYF.

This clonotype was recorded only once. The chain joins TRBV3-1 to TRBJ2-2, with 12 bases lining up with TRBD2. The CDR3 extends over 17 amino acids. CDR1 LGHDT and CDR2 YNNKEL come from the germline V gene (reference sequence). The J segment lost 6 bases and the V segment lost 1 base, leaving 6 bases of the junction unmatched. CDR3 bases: TGTGCCAGCAGCCAAGGGGCGACTAGCGGGAGAGCCGGGGAGCTGTTTTTT. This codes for CASSQGATSGRAGELFF.

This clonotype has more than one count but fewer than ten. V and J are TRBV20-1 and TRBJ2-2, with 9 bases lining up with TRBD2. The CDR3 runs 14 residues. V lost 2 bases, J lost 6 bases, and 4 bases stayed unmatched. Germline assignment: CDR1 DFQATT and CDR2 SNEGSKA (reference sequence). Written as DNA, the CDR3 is TGCAGTGCTAGAATAGCGGGAGCGGCCGGGGAGCTGTTTTTT. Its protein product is CSARIAGAAGELFF.

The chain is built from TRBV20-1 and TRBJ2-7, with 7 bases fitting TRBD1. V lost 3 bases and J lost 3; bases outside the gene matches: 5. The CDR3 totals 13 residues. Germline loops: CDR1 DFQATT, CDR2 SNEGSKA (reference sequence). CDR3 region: CSARGQILYEQYF. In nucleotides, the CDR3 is TGCAGTGCTAGGGGACAGATACTCTACGAGCAGTACTTC.

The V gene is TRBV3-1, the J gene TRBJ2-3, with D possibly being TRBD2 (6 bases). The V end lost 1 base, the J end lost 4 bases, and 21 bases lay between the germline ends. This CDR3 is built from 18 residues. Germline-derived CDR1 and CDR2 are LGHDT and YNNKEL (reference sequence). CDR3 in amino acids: CASSQAGVAGFSADTQYF. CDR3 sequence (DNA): TGTGCCAGCAGCCAAGCCGGTGTTGCGGGATTTAGTGCAGATACGCAGTATTTT.

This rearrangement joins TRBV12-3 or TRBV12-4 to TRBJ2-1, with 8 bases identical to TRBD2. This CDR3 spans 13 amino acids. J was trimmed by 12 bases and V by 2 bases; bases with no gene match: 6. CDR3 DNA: TGTGCCAGCAGTTTAACGGGGGGGTCGGGGCAGTTCTTC. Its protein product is CASSLTGGSGQFF.

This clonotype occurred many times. The CDR3 spells CASSVDLTGRFYGYTF. The CDR3, as DNA: TGTGCCAGCAGCGTAGATCTGACAGGGCGATTCTATGGCTACACCTTC. The V and J genes are TRBV9 and TRBJ1-2, with 7 bases that match TRBD1. Per germline, CDR1 SGDLS and CDR2 YYNGEE. This CDR3 region has 16 residues. Germline trimming cut 0 bases from V and 4 bases from J; bases unmatched to any gene: 9.

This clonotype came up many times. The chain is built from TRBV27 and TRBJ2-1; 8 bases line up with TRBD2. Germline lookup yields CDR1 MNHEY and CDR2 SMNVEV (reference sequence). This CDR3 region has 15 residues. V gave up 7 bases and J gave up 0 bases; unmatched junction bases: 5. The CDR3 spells CASKLLAGSYNEQFF. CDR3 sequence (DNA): TGTGCCAGCAAACTCCTAGCGGGCTCCTACAATGAGCAGTTCTTC.

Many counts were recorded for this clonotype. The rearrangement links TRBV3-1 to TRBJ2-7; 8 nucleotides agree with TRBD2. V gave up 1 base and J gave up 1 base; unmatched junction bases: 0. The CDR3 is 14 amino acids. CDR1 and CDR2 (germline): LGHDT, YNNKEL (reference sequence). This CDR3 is CASSQASGSYEQYF. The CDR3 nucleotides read TGTGCCAGCAGCCAAGCTAGCGGGTCCTACGAGCAGTACTTC.

CDR3 DNA: TGTGCCACCAGCAGGGAAGGGAAGACTAATGAAAAACTGTTTTTT. It translates to CATSREGKTNEKLFF. The chain joins TRBV15 to TRBJ1-4; D not resolved. Looked up from germline, CDR1 is LNHNV and CDR2 is YYDKDF (reference sequence). The ends were cut back, 3 bases at V and 2 bases at J, with 10 bases in the middle. This CDR3 contains 15 residues. Full variable domain (outside the CDR3, taken from reference TRBV15 and TRBJ1-4): DAMVIQNPRYQVTQFGKPVTLSCSQTLNHNVMYWYQQKSSQAPKLLFHYYDKDFNNEADTPDNFQSRRPNTSFCFLDIRSPGLGDTAMYLCATSREGKTNEKLFFGSGTQLSVL.

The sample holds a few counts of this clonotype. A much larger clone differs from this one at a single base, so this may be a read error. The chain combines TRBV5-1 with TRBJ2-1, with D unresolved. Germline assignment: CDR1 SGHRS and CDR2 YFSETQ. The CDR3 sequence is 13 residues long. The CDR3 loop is CACSFGPKAEQFF. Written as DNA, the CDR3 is TGCGCCTGCAGCTTCGGACCGAAAGCTGAGCAGTTCTTC.

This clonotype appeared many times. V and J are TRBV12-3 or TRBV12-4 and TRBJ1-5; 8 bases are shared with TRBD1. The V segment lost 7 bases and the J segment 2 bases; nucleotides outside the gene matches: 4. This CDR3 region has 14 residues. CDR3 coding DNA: TGTGCCAGCAATGACAGGGGCGGCAATCAGCCCCAGCATTTT. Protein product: CASNDRGGNQPQHF.

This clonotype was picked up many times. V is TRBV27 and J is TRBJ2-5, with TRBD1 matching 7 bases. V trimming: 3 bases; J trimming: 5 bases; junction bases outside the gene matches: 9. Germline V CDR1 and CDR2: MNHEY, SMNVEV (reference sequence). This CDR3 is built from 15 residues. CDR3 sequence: CASSFTGQPGETQYF. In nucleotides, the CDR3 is TGTGCCAGCAGTTTTACGGGACAGCCAGGGGAGACCCAGTACTTC.